This T cell receptor (beta chain) was sequenced during a study of blood T cells in healthy people across ages. Study observations and caveats: The study could not conclusively compare naive and antigen-experienced cells, given its unsorted PBMCs. Significant beta diversity loss was already apparent by age about 42, declining roughly linearly.

Together with a sample-barcoded 5' primer, a J-beta primer mix was included in a second PCR lasting about 6 to 11 cycles. Template switching added a 12-random-nucleotide identifier to every cDNA molecule. A single record per CDR3 protein comes from TCRdb applying MiXCR to the 5' RACE reads. The table records 1,800,000 or so distinct CDR3 sequences, around 40% of them present only once. Each sample provided at least 5 micrograms of extracted total RNA. The CDR3 length is 15 residues. Trimming removed 2 bases from V and 6 bases from J, with 17 bases in between. The germline gives CDR1 MGHRA, CDR2 YSYEKL. This clonotype occurred many times. Its specificity is not known.

The gene calls are TRBV4-1 and TRBJ2-7; TRBD1 might be the D (6 bases). The sequence came from a human donor in good health. The sample comprised blood. This chain's CDR3 is CASSQFFRTAIEQYF. The CDR3 nucleotides are TGCGCCAGCAGCCAATTCTTTCGGACAGCTATCGAGCAGTACTTC.